This T cell receptor beta chain was captured by sequencing in a study of blood T cell repertoires in COVID-19. Study-wide context: PBMCs, B-cell-depleted T cells, or T cells provided the cDNA or gDNA that made up the material.

Individuals in the exposed group had encountered a COVID-19 case within 2 weeks preceding study entry. This table comes from immunoSEQ multiplex PCR, and its TCRdb copy is limited to in-frame clones, with some not included. The data show about 150,000 clones, with about 90% seen just once and approximately 4% held by the top ten. Per germline, CDR1 SEHNR and CDR2 FQNEAQ (reference sequence). The CDR3 is made up of 13 amino acids. Trimming pared 3 bases from V and 8 bases from J, leaving 8 bases between. Sequenced input: PBMCs or T cells enriched from blood (not recorded which). J is TRBJ1-6 and V is TRBV7-9; possible D gene TRBD1, 6 bases. The TCR sequence derives from a woman aged 40 to 49 who had been exposed to COVID-19. This chain's CDR3 is CASSFNRDSPLHF. Written as DNA, the CDR3 is TGTGCCAGCAGCTTTAACAGGGATTCACCCCTCCACTTT.